This T cell receptor (beta chain) was sequenced for a study of neurological immune-mediated disorders (dated by TCRdb to the late 2010s). About the investigation overall: The study compared peripheral blood TCR-beta repertoires of HTLV-I-associated myelopathy (HAM/TSP) patients, multiple sclerosis patients and healthy controls using UMI-based sequencing. The 106 TCR-beta libraries covered PBMC samples along with longitudinal samples, technical triplicates, and paired sorted CD4+ and CD8+ T-cell subsets. The cohort was made up of 60 to 75 subjects, consisting of roughly 15 HAM/TSP patients, roughly 35 multiple sclerosis patients and about 20 healthy controls. The paper as a whole reports these results and caveats: No identical CDR3 amino acid sequences were found to be shared among expanded clones across subjects, suggesting that TCR-beta repertoires were private in all groups. TCR clonal expansion was highest in HAM/TSP patients and lowest in MS patients, with MS patients falling below even healthy controls.

cDNA was synthesized by template-switch 5'RACE using a primer with a 10-nucleotide random unique molecular identifier that tagged each TCR transcript. Every sequencing run yielded over 190 million TCR-beta sequences covering 15-18 subjects. The RNeasy kit was used to extract total RNA. TCR-beta VDJ regions were amplified with primers for the TCR constant region and the 5'RACE anchor, using the KAPA Real-time Library Amplification kit. Sample indexes and Illumina adaptors were added in a first PCR, and a second PCR then increased library yield. After Ampure bead purification, the TCR product of roughly 650 bp was size-selected on a 2% E-gel SizeSelection system. Before pooling, library quality was assessed on a Bioanalyzer, concentration was determined with Qubit, and library quantification was performed with the Kapa Library Quantification kit. Libraries were sequenced paired-end 2 x 150 bp on an Illumina HiSeq 2500. To increase sequence diversity, roughly 24-32% phiX was spiked into each library pool. The original pipeline was this. Quality-filtered reads were processed with the UMI-based MiGEC pipeline, and over 90% of raw TCR sequences were removed by the MiGEC pipeline during error correction. VDJ genes were aligned to IMGT germline references, and clonotypes were defined by unique CDR3 amino acid sequence plus V-J genes. Clonal expansion, Shannon diversity, and CDR3 relatedness (CalcPairwiseDistances, ClusterSamples) were evaluated with VDJtools, and phylogenetic trees were built with CLCbio workbench. Clones with at least 8 unique UMIs were defined as expanded, with this threshold being based on coefficient-of-variation modelling across technical triplicates. The raw public data were reprocessed by TCRdb itself: fastp quality trimming at Q25, MiXCR clonotype calling, in-frame beta chains only. A single entry per CDR3 protein holds the most common genes and DNA from its merged rows. TCRdb's processing, not the authors' own work, is the source of the V and J calls. This sample gives fewer than 35,000 distinct CDR3 sequences in total; 4.6% of them show up just once. The ten top clones hold 23% of the sample.

The healthy controls were volunteers from blood banks in Maryland, USA. For unsorted PBMC libraries, 2 million PBMCs were used after storage in RNAlater at -80 degrees C until RNA extraction. Peripheral blood was subjected to Ficoll-Hypaque density gradient centrifugation to isolate PBMCs, which were then cryopreserved in liquid nitrogen. Germline trimming: 6 bases from V, 0 bases from J; junction bases outside gene matches: 4. From a lookup of the germline V gene, CDR1 and CDR2 are MDHEN and SYDVKM. Taken from cysteine to phenylalanine, the CDR3 has 14 residues. Kept here is only the CDR3 DNA, which spans 42 bases and is read in frame from base 1. In its sample, this clonotype was seen many times. It lacks a known antigen. Per-base qualities were not stored, and no clone one base away is much larger.

The sequence derives from a man younger than 35 in good health. The chain joins TRBV28 to TRBJ2-5; 7 of the junction bases match TRBD1. The sequencing input was PBMCs. The DNA reads as follows: TGTGCCAGCAGCTTGGGACAGCACCAAGAGACCCAGTACTTC. This sequence encodes CASSLGQHQETQYF.